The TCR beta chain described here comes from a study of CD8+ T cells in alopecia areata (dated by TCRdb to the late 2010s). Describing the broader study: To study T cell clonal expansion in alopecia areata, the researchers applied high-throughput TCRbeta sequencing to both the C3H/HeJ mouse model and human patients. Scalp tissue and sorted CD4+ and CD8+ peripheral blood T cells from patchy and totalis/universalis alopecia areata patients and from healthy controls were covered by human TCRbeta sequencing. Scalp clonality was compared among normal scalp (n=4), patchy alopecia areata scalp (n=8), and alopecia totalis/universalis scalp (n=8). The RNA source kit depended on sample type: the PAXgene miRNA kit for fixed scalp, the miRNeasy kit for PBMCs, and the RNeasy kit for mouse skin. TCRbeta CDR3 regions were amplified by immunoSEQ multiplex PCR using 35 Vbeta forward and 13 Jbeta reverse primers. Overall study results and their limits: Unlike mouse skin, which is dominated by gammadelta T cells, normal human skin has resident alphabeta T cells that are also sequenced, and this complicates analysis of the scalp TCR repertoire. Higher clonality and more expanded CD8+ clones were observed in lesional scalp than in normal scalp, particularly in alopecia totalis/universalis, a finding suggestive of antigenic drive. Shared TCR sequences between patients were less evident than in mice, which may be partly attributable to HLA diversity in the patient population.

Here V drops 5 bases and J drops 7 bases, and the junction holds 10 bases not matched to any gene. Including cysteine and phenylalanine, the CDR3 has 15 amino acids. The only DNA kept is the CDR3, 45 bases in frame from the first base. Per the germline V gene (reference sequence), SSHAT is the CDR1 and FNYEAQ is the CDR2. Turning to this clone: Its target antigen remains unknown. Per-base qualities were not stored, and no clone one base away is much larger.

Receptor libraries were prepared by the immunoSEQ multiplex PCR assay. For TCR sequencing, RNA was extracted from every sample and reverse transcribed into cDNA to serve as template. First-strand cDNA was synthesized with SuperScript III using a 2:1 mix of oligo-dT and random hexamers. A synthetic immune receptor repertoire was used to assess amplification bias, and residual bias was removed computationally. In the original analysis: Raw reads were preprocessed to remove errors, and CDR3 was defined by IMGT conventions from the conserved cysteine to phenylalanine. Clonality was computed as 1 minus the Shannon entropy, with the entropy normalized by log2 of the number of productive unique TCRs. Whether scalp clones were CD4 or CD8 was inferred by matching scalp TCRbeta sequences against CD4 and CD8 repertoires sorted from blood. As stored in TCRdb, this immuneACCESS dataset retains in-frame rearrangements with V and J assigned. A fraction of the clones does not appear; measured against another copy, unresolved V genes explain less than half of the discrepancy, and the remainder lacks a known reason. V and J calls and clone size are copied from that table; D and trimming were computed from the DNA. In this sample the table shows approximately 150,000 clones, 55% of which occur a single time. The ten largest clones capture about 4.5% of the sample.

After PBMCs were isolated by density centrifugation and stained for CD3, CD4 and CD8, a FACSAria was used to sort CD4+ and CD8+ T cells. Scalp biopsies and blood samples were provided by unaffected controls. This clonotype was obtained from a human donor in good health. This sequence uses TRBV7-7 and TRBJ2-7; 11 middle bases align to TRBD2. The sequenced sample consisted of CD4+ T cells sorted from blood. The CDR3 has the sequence CASSEELAGVGEQYF. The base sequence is TGTGCCAGCAGCGAAGAACTAGCGGGAGTGGGGGAGCAGTACTTC.